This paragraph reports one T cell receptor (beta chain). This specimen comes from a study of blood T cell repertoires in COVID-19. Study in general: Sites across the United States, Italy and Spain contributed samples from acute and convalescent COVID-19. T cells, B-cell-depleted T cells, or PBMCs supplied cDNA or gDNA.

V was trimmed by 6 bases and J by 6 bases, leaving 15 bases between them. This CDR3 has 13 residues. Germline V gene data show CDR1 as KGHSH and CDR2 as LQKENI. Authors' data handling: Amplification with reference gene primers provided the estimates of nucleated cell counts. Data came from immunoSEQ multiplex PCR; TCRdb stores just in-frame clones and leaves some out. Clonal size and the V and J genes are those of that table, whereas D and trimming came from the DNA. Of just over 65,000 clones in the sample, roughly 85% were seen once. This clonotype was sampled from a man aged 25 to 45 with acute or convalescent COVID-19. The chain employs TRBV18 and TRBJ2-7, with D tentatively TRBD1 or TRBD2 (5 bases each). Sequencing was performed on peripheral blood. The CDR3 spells CASSPGFGGEQYF. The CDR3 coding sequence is TGTGCCAGCTCCCCAGGGTTCGGAGGCGAGCAGTACTTC.